The next 24 T cell receptor beta chains were all read from a single sample in a study of cytomegalovirus exposure and HLA in healthy donors. PCR primers comprised 60 Vbeta and 13 Jbeta primers. Sequencing was performed with immunoSEQ multiplex PCR; in TCRdb, only in-frame clones are kept and a portion is missing. Here the sample spans roughly 160,000 clones, about 68% being singletons. The sample taken for sequencing was PBMCs. These receptors all stem from a female donor in good health and CMV-seronegative.

V usage is TRBV4-3 and J usage is TRBJ2-4; 9 bases match TRBD1. CDR1 is LGHNA, CDR2 YSLEER, per germline. The CDR3 is made up of 14 amino acids. V lost 1 base, J lost 5 bases, and 0 bases stayed unmatched. CDR3 coding DNA: TGCGCCAGCAGCCAAGGGACAGGGGAAAACATTCAGTACTTC. This translates into CASSQGTGENIQYF.

The rearrangement links TRBV27 to TRBJ1-1; the match to TRBD1 covers 7 bases. This CDR3 is built from 15 residues. Trimming removed 1 base from V and 5 bases from J; junction bases left unmatched: 7. CDR1 and CDR2 from the germline V gene are MNHEY and SMNVEV (reference sequence). Here the CDR3 DNA reads TGTGCCAGCAGTTTATTCGGGGCAGGGGGGACTGAAGCTTTCTTT. It codes for CASSLFGAGGTEAFF.

This chain connects TRBV5-6 to TRBJ2-2; D perhaps matches TRBD1 (6 bases). From germline, CDR1 is SGHDT and CDR2 YYEEEE. V dropped 3 bases and J dropped 3 bases, with 18 bases sitting between them. The CDR3 length is 17 residues. Here the CDR3 reads CASSSRIRGRDTGELFF. The DNA for the CDR3 is TGTGCCAGCAGCTCGCGTATCAGGGGACGGGACACCGGGGAGCTGTTTTTT.

The chain joins TRBV7-3 to TRBJ2-5, with TRBD2 identical over 9 bases. Losses at the gene ends were 5 bases for V and 3 bases for J; bases not matched to a gene: 7. The CDR3 runs 15 residues. CDR1 is SGHTA and CDR2 is FQGTGA in the germline V gene. The CDR3 reads CASSQGTSSKETQYF. CDR3 coding DNA: TGTGCCAGCAGCCAAGGGACTAGCAGTAAAGAGACCCAGTACTTC.

V is TRBV28 and J is TRBJ2-7; TRBD1 is a possible D gene (6 bases). This CDR3 region has 15 residues. V was cut by 7 bases and J by 5 bases, with 21 bases left in between. Germline V lookup: CDR1 MDHEN, CDR2 SYDVKM. CDR3 sequence: CASTPPRGSRDEQYF. CDR3 DNA sequence: TGTGCCAGCACCCCGCCGAGGGGGAGTCGGGACGAGCAGTACTTC. The full variable domain, its missing parts supplied by reference TRBV28 and TRBJ2-7, is DVKVTQSSRYLVKRTGEKVFLECVQDMDHENMFWYRQDPGLGLRLIYFSYDVKMKEKGDIPEGYSVSREKKERFSLILESASTNQTSMYLCASTPPRGSRDEQYFGPGTRLTVT.

This clone appeared a few times. One junction end disagrees with the germline gene, perhaps due to a read error. The chain carries TRBV19 and TRBJ2-5, with D tentatively TRBD1 (6 bases). The CDR3 runs 13 residues. Germline values: CDR1 LNHDA, CDR2 SQIVND (reference sequence). Here the CDR3 reads CASSKGHQETQYF. DNA for the CDR3: TGTGCCAGCAGTAAGGGACATCAAGAGACCCAGTACTTC.

The chain employs TRBV10-3 and TRBJ2-7; 8 nucleotides match TRBD2. Germline V gene data show CDR1 as ENHRY and CDR2 as SYGVKD. Trimming at V came to 10 bases and at J to 6 bases, leaving 11 bases not matched to a gene. CDR3 size: 13 residues. The CDR3 region is CASKRGGTGEQYF. For the CDR3, the DNA is TGTGCCAGCAAGCGCGGGGGGACGGGCGAGCAGTACTTC.

This clone was counted between two and nine times. The chain is built from TRBV7-9 and TRBJ2-3, with D hard to call. The germline CDR1 and CDR2 sequences are SEHNR and FQNEAQ (reference sequence). V was cut by 4 bases and J by 2 bases, with 7 bases left in between. This CDR3 contains 13 residues. CDR3 region: CASSSETTDTQYF. The CDR3 nucleotides are TGTGCCAGCAGCTCGGAGACCACAGATACGCAGTATTTT.

The chain is built from TRBV14 and TRBJ2-5; 10 bases align to TRBD2. The CDR3 length is 17 residues. Trimming cost V 1 base and J 4 bases; bases outside gene matches: 9. CDR1 is SGHDN, CDR2 FVKESK, per germline. CDR3 in DNA: TGTGCCAGCAGCCAAGGGAAGATAGCGGGGGGCTCAGAGACCCAGTACTTC. Its translation is CASSQGKIAGGSETQYF.

In DNA form, the CDR3 reads TGTGCCAGTAGCCTCGGACAGGGGGCGAAGGAGCAGTACTTC. It translates to CASSLGQGAKEQYF. The chain recombines TRBV19 with TRBJ2-7, with 11 bases aligning to TRBD1. CDR1 and CDR2 from the germline V gene are LNHDA and SQIVND (reference sequence). The CDR3 contains 14 residues. V lost 6 bases and J lost 7; bases outside the gene matches: 8.

V and J are TRBV11-2 and TRBJ2-1; 9 nucleotides line up with TRBD2. The CDR3 is made up of 15 amino acids. Germline CDR1 reads SGHAT; CDR2 reads FQNNGV. Trimming removed 2 bases from V and 7 bases from J; junction bases left unmatched: 6. The CDR3 DNA reads as TGTGCCAGCAGCTTATTCGGGAGCGGGGGGAATGAGCAGTTCTTC. It encodes CASSLFGSGGNEQFF. The full variable domain, with the rest looked up from reference TRBV11-2 and TRBJ2-1, is EAGVAQSPRYKIIEKRQSVAFWCNPISGHATLYWYQQILGQGPKLLIQFQNNGVVDDSQLPKDRFSAERLKGVDSTLKIQPAKLEDSAVYLCASSLFGSGGNEQFFGPGTRLTVL.

V usage is TRBV6-1 and J usage is TRBJ1-5; D gene unclear. The CDR3 is 13 residues long. From germline, CDR1 is MNHNS and CDR2 SASEGT. V lost 7 bases to trimming and J lost 1 base, with 8 bases between them. CDR3 sequence reads: CASTTRSNQPQHF. The CDR3 DNA follows: TGTGCCAGCACCACGAGGAGCAATCAGCCCCAGCATTTT.

This rearrangement joins TRBV19 to TRBJ2-7; D is unclear. In germline, CDR1 is LNHDA, CDR2 SQIVND (reference sequence). The CDR3 totals 14 residues. V lost 0 bases to trimming and J lost 3 bases, with 9 bases between them. The CDR3 protein is CASSIDGTHYEQYF. DNA of the CDR3: TGTGCCAGTAGTATAGATGGCACACACTACGAGCAGTACTTC.

V usage is TRBV4-3 and J usage is TRBJ1-6; D possibly corresponds to TRBD1 (5 bases). The CDR3 loop spans 15 amino acids. Germline loops: CDR1 LGHNA, CDR2 YSLEER. V was cut by 4 bases and J by 10 bases, with 17 bases left in between. In DNA, the CDR3 is TGCGCCAGCAGCCCAGAGGCAGGGTTGGGGTCACCCCTCCACTTT. Translated, it gives CASSPEAGLGSPLHF.

This clone was picked up a small number of times. J is TRBJ1-1 and V is TRBV6-5; 9 bases align to TRBD1. J was trimmed by 4 bases and V by 5 bases; bases with no gene match: 2. The CDR3 has 13 residues. In germline, CDR1 is MNHEY, CDR2 SVGAGI. The CDR3 DNA follows: TGTGCCAGCAGTACGACAGGGGGCACTGAAGCTTTCTTT. Its protein is CASSTTGGTEAFF.

The chain recombines TRBV2 with TRBJ1-5; perhaps TRBD1 as D (6 bases). V lost 8 bases, J lost 4 bases, and 12 bases lay in between. Germline V gene data show CDR1 as SNHLY and CDR2 as FYNNEI. This CDR3 is 13 amino acids long. CDR3: CASAGQPNQPQHF. The CDR3 bases are TGTGCCAGCGCCGGACAGCCGAATCAGCCCCAGCATTTT. The full variable domain, its missing parts supplied by reference TRBV2 and TRBJ1-5, is EPEVTQTPSHQVTQMGQEVILRCVPISNHLYFYWYRQILGQKVEFLVSFYNNEISEKSEIFDDQFSVERPDGSNFTLKIRSTKLEDSAMYFCASAGQPNQPQHFGDGTRLSIL.

This clone was counted a single time. The genes are TRBV30 and TRBJ1-2, with 8 bases identical to TRBD1. In germline, CDR1 is GTSNPN, CDR2 SVGIG (reference sequence). Trimming took 5 bases from V and 8 from J; bases not matched to a gene: 4. This CDR3 is 11 amino acids long. The DNA for the CDR3 is TGTGCCTGGTGGACAGGGACCGGCTACACCTTC. Translation: CAWWTGTGYTF.

The chain is built from TRBV28 and TRBJ1-5; D is perhaps TRBD1 (5 bases). Germline V CDR1 and CDR2: MDHEN, SYDVKM. CDR3 length: 14 residues. The germline V and J ends were trimmed by 5 bases and 3 bases, with 11 bases remaining between them. CDR3 bases: TGTGCCAGCAGTATAAGACAGAACAATCAGCCCCAGCATTTT. Amino acid sequence: CASSIRQNNQPQHF. The full variable domain, with the rest looked up from reference TRBV28 and TRBJ1-5, is DVKVTQSSRYLVKRTGEKVFLECVQDMDHENMFWYRQDPGLGLRLIYFSYDVKMKEKGDIPEGYSVSREKKERFSLILESASTNQTSMYLCASSIRQNNQPQHFGDGTRLSIL.

The chain combines TRBV19 with TRBJ1-5; TRBD1 might be the D (5 bases). Per germline, CDR1 LNHDA and CDR2 SQIVND (reference sequence). There are 13 residues in the CDR3. V was pared by 3 bases and J by 8 bases, with 11 bases between. CDR3 sequence (DNA): TGTGCCAGTAGTATCGGGGGGGGAGAGCCCCAGCATTTT. Translated: CASSIGGGEPQHF.

V is TRBV7-2 and J is TRBJ2-3, with 7 bases lining up with TRBD1. The CDR3 contains 14 residues. CDR1 and CDR2 from the germline V gene are SGHTA and FQGNSA. V lost 6 bases, J lost 0 bases, and 3 bases stayed unmatched. CDR3 sequence (DNA): TGTGCCAGCAGACGACAGGGAAGCACAGATACGCAGTATTTT. This codes for CASRRQGSTDTQYF.

Concerning this clone: At one boundary the junction diverges from the germline segment, which might be a read error. The genes are TRBV7-9 and TRBJ2-1; a possible D gene is TRBD2 (7 bases). The germline V gene has CDR1 SEHNR and CDR2 FQNEAQ (reference sequence). This CDR3 is 16 amino acids long. CDR3 sequence: CSSSHLDAGASDEQFF. CDR3 bases: TGTTCCAGCAGCCACCTGGACGCGGGGGCCAGCGATGAGCAGTTCTTC. The variable domain in full, completed from reference TRBV7-9 and TRBJ2-1, reads DTGVSQNPRHKITKRGQNVTFRCDPISEHNRLYWYRQTLGQGPEFLTYFQNEAQLEKSRLLSDRFSAERPKGSFSTLEIQRTEQGDSAMYLCSSSHLDAGASDEQFFGPGTRLTVL.

This chain's CDR3 is CASSRSGGPRTDTQYF. DNA of the CDR3: TGTGCCAGCAGCAGGTCCGGAGGGCCCCGCACAGATACGCAGTATTTT. V and J are TRBV11-2 and TRBJ2-3, with D possibly TRBD2 on 6 matching bases. This CDR3 has 16 amino acids. V was shortened by 5 bases and J by 1 base, with 16 bases between the two germline ends. The germline gives CDR1 SGHAT, CDR2 FQNNGV.

This clone is a singleton in its sample. The rearrangement links TRBV10-3 to TRBJ1-3; no clear D gene. The CDR3 covers 14 residues. Per the germline V gene, CDR1 is ENHRY and CDR2 is SYGVKD. V lost 3 bases and J 0 bases, leaving 6 bases between the germline ends. Here the CDR3 DNA reads TGTGCCATCAGTGACAACAGCTCTGGAAACACCATATATTTT. Its translation: CAISDNSSGNTIYF.

This chain connects TRBV11-1 to TRBJ2-5; tentatively, D is TRBD1 (5 bases). Germline-derived CDR1 and CDR2 are SGHAT and FQDESV (reference sequence). With 5 bases removed from V and 2 bases from J, the gap between germline ends came to 12 bases. This CDR3 region has 14 residues. CDR3 loop: CASSPQGTQETQYF. The CDR3 region has the DNA TGTGCCAGCAGCCCCCAGGGAACTCAAGAGACCCAGTACTTC. The complete variable domain, with remaining parts taken from reference TRBV11-1 and TRBJ2-5, reads EAEVAQSPRYKITEKSQAVAFWCDPISGHATLYWYRQILGQGPELLVQFQDESVVDDSQLPKDRFSAERLKGVDSTLKIQPAELGDSAMYLCASSPQGTQETQYFGPGTRLLVL.